These 29 T cell receptor beta chains came from one sample sequenced in a study of shared clonotypes between healthy human individuals (dated by TCRdb to 2020 to 2022). Libraries were built with the immunoSEQ multiplex PCR assay. The clones in this table, taken by TCRdb from immuneACCESS, are in-frame only. Not every clone is retained; where verified, under half of the shortfall comes from an unresolved V gene, and the cause of the rest is unknown. Counted in this sample were 520,000 or so clones; 75% to 85% of them appeared once. The top ten clonotypes cover 13% of the sample. The sequenced sample was PBMCs. These receptors were collected from a woman in her 40s in good health. Some clones in this sample may be carry-over from other donors' samples.

The chain joins TRBV11-2 to TRBJ1-1; D is perhaps TRBD1 (6 bases). This CDR3 contains 14 residues. Germline loops: CDR1 SGHAT, CDR2 FQNNGV. Trimming removed 5 bases from V and 11 bases from J, with 21 bases in between. The CDR3 reads CASSRPIGGAAAFF. The CDR3 nucleotides are TGTGCCAGCAGCCGACCCATAGGGGGGGCTGCGGCTTTCTTT.

Written as DNA, the CDR3 is TGTGCCAGCAGCCAAAACAGGCTTGAAGCTTTCTTT. It translates to CASSQNRLEAFF. The rearrangement uses TRBV6-1 and TRBJ1-1; D might be TRBD1 (5 bases). Looked up from germline, CDR1 is MNHNS and CDR2 is SASEGT. V lost 6 bases to trimming and J lost 7 bases, with 12 bases between them. This CDR3 contains 12 residues.

V and J are TRBV7-6 and TRBJ2-1; 11 positions match TRBD2. This CDR3 comprises 17 residues. Unmatched junction bases numbered 9, after V lost 1 base and J lost 7 bases. Germline V gene data show CDR1 as SGHVS and CDR2 as FNYEAQ. This chain's CDR3 is CASSLELAGASGNEQFF. The DNA for the CDR3 is TGTGCCAGCAGCTTAGAACTAGCGGGAGCCTCGGGGAATGAGCAGTTCTTC.

The rearrangement links TRBV5-1 to TRBJ2-1; 8 nucleotides line up with TRBD2. The germline V gene encodes CDR1 SGHRS and CDR2 YFSETQ. The junction had 13 bases not matched to a gene; V was cut back by 7 bases and J by 7 bases. CDR3 length: 15 amino acids. This chain's CDR3 is CASGGLGLGVNEQFF. Here the CDR3 DNA reads TGCGCCAGCGGGGGTCTGGGACTAGGAGTTAATGAGCAGTTCTTC. Full variable domain (outside the CDR3, taken from reference TRBV5-1 and TRBJ2-1): KAGVTQTPRYLIKTRGQQVTLSCSPISGHRSVSWYQQTPGQGLQFLFEYFSETQRNKGNFPGRFSGRQFSNSRSEMNVSTLELGDSALYLCASGGLGLGVNEQFFGPGTRLTVL.

DNA for the CDR3: TGTGCCAGCAGCATTGCTAGCGGGGTCACAGATACGCAGTATTTT. It is translated as CASSIASGVTDTQYF. The chain employs TRBV7-3 and TRBJ2-3; TRBD2 matches 9 bases. Germline assignment: CDR1 SGHTA and CDR2 FQGTGA. This CDR3 has 15 amino acids. V lost 5 bases and J lost 2; bases outside the gene matches: 5. The entire variable domain, with the rest obtained from reference TRBV7-3 and TRBJ2-3, is as follows: GAGVSQTPSNKVTEKGKYVELRCDPISGHTALYWYRQSLGQGPEFLIYFQGTGAADDSGLPNDRFFAVRPEGSVSTLKIQRTERGDSAVYLCASSIASGVTDTQYFGPGTRLTVL.

The gene calls are TRBV7-9 and TRBJ2-5; unclear D gene. The V gene lost 10 bases and the J gene lost 1 base, with 13 bases spanning the gap. Per germline, CDR1 SEHNR and CDR2 FQNEAQ (reference sequence). This CDR3 contains 13 residues. CDR3 sequence (DNA): TGTGCCATCGAACCGGGTTCCCAAGAGACCCAGTACTTC. Translation gives CAIEPGSQETQYF.

This chain links TRBV5-1 with TRBJ2-2, with D possibly being TRBD2 (5 bases). The CDR3 extends over 14 amino acids. From germline, CDR1 is SGHRS and CDR2 YFSETQ. Deletions cut 6 bases from V and 0 bases from J, with 9 bases between. This chain's CDR3 is CASTPTTNTGELFF. The CDR3 coding sequence is TGCGCCAGCACCCCGACTACGAACACCGGGGAGCTGTTTTTT. Variable domain in full (rest from reference TRBV5-1 and TRBJ2-2): KAGVTQTPRYLIKTRGQQVTLSCSPISGHRSVSWYQQTPGQGLQFLFEYFSETQRNKGNFPGRFSGRQFSNSRSEMNVSTLELGDSALYLCASTPTTNTGELFFGEGSRLTVL.

This clone was counted at least ten times. The J gene is TRBJ2-3, the V gene TRBV21-1; the table's D call, TRBD2, was not checked against the DNA. TRBV21-1 is listed as a pseudogene. The CDR3 sequence is 15 residues long. The CDR3 loop is CASIRTSGGTDTQYF. The CDR3 DNA follows: TGTGCCAGCATCCGGACTAGCGGTGGTACAGATACGCAGTATTTT.

The gene calls are TRBV7-9 and TRBJ2-3, with 10 positions matching TRBD2. Germline loops: CDR1 SEHNR, CDR2 FQNEAQ (reference sequence). The length of the CDR3 is 18 residues. V shed 5 bases and J 6 bases; nucleotides not matched to a gene: 17. This chain's CDR3 is CASSGSALAGTDVDTQYF. The DNA for the CDR3 is TGTGCCAGCAGCGGCAGCGCACTAGCGGGGACAGACGTGGATACGCAGTATTTT.

CDR3: CASSKGQGDNEQFF. The CDR3 bases are TGTGCCAGTAGTAAGGGACAGGGAGACAATGAGCAGTTCTTC. The chain couples TRBV19 to TRBJ2-1, with 9 nucleotides matching TRBD1. Germline lookup yields CDR1 LNHDA and CDR2 SQIVND (reference sequence). The CDR3 runs to 14 residues. Germline trimming cut 4 bases from V and 5 bases from J; bases unmatched to any gene: 3. The entire variable domain, with the rest obtained from reference TRBV19 and TRBJ2-1, is as follows: DGGITQSPKYLFRKEGQNVTLSCEQNLNHDAMYWYRQDPGQGLRLIYYSQIVNDFQKGDIAEGYSVSREKKESFPLTVTSAQKNPTAFYLCASSKGQGDNEQFFGPGTRLTVL.

The table lists this clone with a few counts. V usage is TRBV5-1 and J usage is TRBJ2-7; D is unclear. In germline, CDR1 is SGHRS, CDR2 YFSETQ. The CDR3 spans 14 residues. The germline V and J ends were trimmed by 0 bases and 0 bases, with 7 bases remaining between them. The CDR3 is CASSLGRDSYEQYF. In DNA, the CDR3 is TGCGCCAGCAGCTTGGGAAGGGACTCCTACGAGCAGTACTTC.

This chain connects TRBV6-5 to TRBJ1-1; 8 nucleotides align to TRBD1. The CDR3 has 13 amino acids. Losses at the gene ends were 6 bases for V and 11 bases for J; bases not matched to a gene: 11. Germline V lookup: CDR1 MNHEY, CDR2 SVGAGI. Here the CDR3 reads CASSETGVGSAFF. CDR3 coding DNA: TGTGCCAGCAGCGAGACAGGGGTCGGTTCGGCTTTCTTT.

The gene calls are TRBV5-3 and TRBJ1-3; 10 bases line up with TRBD1. TRBV5-3 is designated an ORF whose function remains uncertain. The CDR3 sequence is 17 residues long. The V gene end was trimmed by 4 bases and the J gene end by 1 base; junction bases not matched to a gene: 8. The CDR3 loop reads CARSPRTGGGSGNTIYF. In nucleotides, the CDR3 is TGTGCCAGAAGCCCAAGGACAGGGGGGGGTTCTGGAAACACCATATATTTT.

About this clone itself: Other DNA sequences of this sample code for an identical CDR3. The V gene is TRBV30, the J gene TRBJ1-5; D possibly corresponds to TRBD1 (6 bases). V lost 1 base and J 4 bases, leaving 8 bases between the germline ends. The CDR3 covers 13 residues. Germline-derived CDR1 and CDR2 are GTSNPN and SVGIG (reference sequence). The CDR3 sequence is CAWSEGGNQPQHF. The CDR3 DNA is TGTGCCTGGAGTGAGGGGGGGAATCAGCCCCAGCATTTT.

V gene TRBV6-1 combines with J gene TRBJ2-7, with 8 bases identical to TRBD1. The CDR3 is made up of 14 amino acids. Germline V gene data show CDR1 as MNHNS and CDR2 as SASEGT. V was pared by 10 bases and J by 0 bases, with 8 bases of the junction left unmatched. This chain's CDR3 is CAIRGDRSSYEQYF. CDR3 bases: TGTGCCATCAGAGGGGACAGGAGCTCCTACGAGCAGTACTTC.

Many counts were recorded for this clone. The V and J genes are TRBV7-9 and TRBJ1-1; no clear D. The CDR3 has 13 amino acids. Germline V lookup: CDR1 SEHNR, CDR2 FQNEAQ (reference sequence). V was clipped by 5 bases and J by 6 bases, with 13 bases between them. The DNA for the CDR3 is TGTGCCAGCAGCCGACTCGTACCCCCTGAAGCTTTCTTT. Translating it yields CASSRLVPPEAFF.

This clone showed up just once. This sequence may be a read error, since a much larger clone differs from it by one base. This sample includes further DNA sequences coding for the same CDR3. The CDR3 region is CASSSSGSYNEQFF. The CDR3 bases are TGTGCCAGCAGCTCTAGCGGGTCCTACAATGAGCAGTTCTTC. The chain carries TRBV7-3 and TRBJ2-1; 8 bases line up with TRBD2. V lost 4 bases to trimming and J lost 1 base; unmatched junction nucleotides: 0. Per germline, CDR1 SGHTA and CDR2 FQGTGA. CDR3 length: 14 residues.

CDR3 coding DNA: TGTGCCATCAGTGAGGTTGGGCTAGCGGGCGGTTACGAGCAGTACTTC. Protein: CAISEVGLAGGYEQYF. This rearrangement joins TRBV10-3 to TRBJ2-7; the match to TRBD2 covers 8 bases. V trimming: 2 bases; J trimming: 4 bases; junction bases outside the gene matches: 10. In germline, CDR1 is ENHRY, CDR2 SYGVKD. The CDR3 runs 16 residues.

The chain joins TRBV11-2 to TRBJ2-5, with 9 bases matching TRBD1. Germline loops: CDR1 SGHAT, CDR2 FQNNGV. This CDR3 has 17 residues. V lost 5 bases and J lost 5; bases outside the gene matches: 15. The CDR3 loop reads CASSPHRTGVVEETQYF. The CDR3 nucleotides are TGTGCCAGCAGCCCACACCGGACAGGGGTGGTAGAGGAGACCCAGTACTTC.

V is TRBV19 and J is TRBJ1-4; 7 bases map to TRBD1. This CDR3 comprises 13 residues. Germline V gene data show CDR1 as LNHDA and CDR2 as SQIVND (reference sequence). V gave up 7 bases and J gave up 6 bases; unmatched junction bases: 5. The CDR3 region has the DNA TGTGCCAGTAATCAGGGGGTAGATGAAAAACTGTTTTTT. This sequence encodes CASNQGVDEKLFF.

Of note for this clone: Its ends do not fully match the called genes, so a read error is possible. This sequence joins TRBV5-1 and TRBJ2-7; D is perhaps TRBD1 (7 bases). CDR1 is SGHRS, CDR2 YFSETQ, per germline. The CDR3 extends over 14 amino acids. The CDR3 protein is CASTLRQGGYEQYF. Here the CDR3 DNA reads TGCGCCAGCACCTTGCGGCAGGGGGGCTACGAGCAGTACTTC.

This clone was observed many times. Additional DNA sequences in this sample encode the identical CDR3. This rearrangement joins TRBV7-9 to TRBJ2-1; 7 bases agree with TRBD2. Trimming removed 5 bases from V and 2 bases from J; junction bases left unmatched: 9. The CDR3 has 16 residues. The germline V gene has CDR1 SEHNR and CDR2 FQNEAQ (reference sequence). The CDR3 sequence is CASSPRGGSAYNEQFF. The CDR3 nucleotides read TGTGCCAGCAGCCCAAGGGGCGGGAGCGCCTACAATGAGCAGTTCTTC.

This clone showed up just once. The chain is built from TRBV6-1 and TRBJ2-1; no definite D call. Trimming pared 1 base from V and 0 bases from J, leaving 7 bases between. The germline V gene encodes CDR1 MNHNS and CDR2 SASEGT. The CDR3 spans 15 residues. The CDR3 loop reads CASSEGLSSYNEQFF. The CDR3 DNA reads as TGTGCCAGCAGTGAAGGACTGAGCTCCTACAATGAGCAGTTCTTC.

This clone was picked up one time. The V gene is TRBV18, the J gene TRBJ2-2; TRBD2 is a possible D gene (6 bases). The germline V and J ends were trimmed by 2 bases and 4 bases, with 8 bases remaining between them. The length of the CDR3 is 14 residues. CDR1 KGHSH and CDR2 LQKENI come from the germline V gene. The CDR3 region is CASSPSTSTGELFF. The DNA of the CDR3 is TGTGCCAGCTCACCATCGACTAGCACCGGGGAGCTGTTTTTT.

V usage is TRBV30 and J usage is TRBJ2-5, with D possibly being TRBD2 (5 bases). Trimming removed 5 bases at V and 5 bases at J, with 15 bases between. Germline V gene data show CDR1 as GTSNPN and CDR2 as SVGIG (reference sequence). CDR3 size: 13 residues. The CDR3 DNA sequence: TGTGCCTGGTCTCCGGAGGCTCTGGAGACCCAGTACTTC. Amino acids: CAWSPEALETQYF.

The V gene is TRBV7-3, the J gene TRBJ2-2; TRBD2 aligns across 11 bases. The germline gives CDR1 SGHTA, CDR2 FQGTGA. The J segment lost 5 bases and the V segment lost 0 bases, leaving 8 bases of the junction unmatched. The CDR3 is made up of 18 amino acids. In DNA form, the CDR3 reads TGTGCCAGCAGCTTAACTAGCGGGAGGGCCATTGGGACCGGGGAGCTGTTTTTT. Amino acid sequence: CASSLTSGRAIGTGELFF.

The chain recombines TRBV30 with TRBJ2-7; 10 nucleotides align to TRBD2. V shed 1 base, J shed 4 bases, and the junction held 4 bases outside the gene matches. There are 14 residues in the CDR3. Germline V gene data show CDR1 as GTSNPN and CDR2 as SVGIG (reference sequence). The CDR3 region is CAWSEASGSYEQYF. DNA of the CDR3: TGTGCCTGGAGTGAGGCTAGCGGGAGTTACGAGCAGTACTTC.

The J gene is TRBJ1-5, the V gene TRBV9; D is unresolved. The CDR3 covers 15 residues. In germline, CDR1 is SGDLS, CDR2 YYNGEE. Trimming removed 2 bases from V and 0 bases from J, with 9 bases in between. As DNA, the CDR3 is TGTGCCAGCAGCGTTACGGACTCTAGCAATCAGCCCCAGCATTTT. Amino acid sequence: CASSVTDSSNQPQHF.

This clone was seen a handful of times. The chain links TRBV2 to TRBJ1-2, with TRBD1 as a possible D gene (6 bases). CDR1 is SNHLY and CDR2 is FYNNEI in the germline V gene. The V end lost 4 bases, the J end lost 5 bases, and 8 bases lay between the germline ends. There are 12 residues in the CDR3. The CDR3 DNA reads TGTGCCAGCAGTGCCGGACAGTATGGCTACACCTTC. Its translation is CASSAGQYGYTF. Combining the CDR3 with reference TRBV2 and TRBJ1-2 gives the whole variable domain EPEVTQTPSHQVTQMGQEVILRCVPISNHLYFYWYRQILGQKVEFLVSFYNNEISEKSEIFDDQFSVERPDGSNFTLKIRSTKLEDSAMYFCASSAGQYGYTFGSGTRLTVV.